The 25 T cell receptor beta chains listed next were all sequenced from one sample in a study of blood T cells in healthy people across ages. Sample-barcoded 5' priming and a J-beta primer mix drove a second PCR of about 7 to 11 cycles. TCRdb passed the 5' RACE reads through MiXCR, listing each CDR3 protein once. The repertoire holds about 800,000 distinct CDR3 sequences, with approximately 25% as singletons. This sample was also put to use in a study of T cells of mothers and their children.

Sequencing input: blood. The origin of the receptors is a boy aged 5-17 years in good health.

CDR3 sequence: CASSLMGKLFF. Here the CDR3 DNA reads TGTGCCAGCAGCCTCATGGGGAAACTGTTTTTT. This chain joins TRBV3-1 and TRBJ1-4; D gene unclear. The CDR3 has 11 amino acids. Between the trimmed V and J ends, which lost 4 bases and 11 bases, there was a span of 8 bases. CDR1 LGHDT and CDR2 YNNKEL come from the germline V gene (reference sequence).

A few counts support this clonotype. The chain combines TRBV6-5 with TRBJ2-1; the match to TRBD1 covers 9 bases. The J call may be faulty, since TRBJ2-5 better matches the DNA end. Germline lookup yields CDR1 MNHEY and CDR2 SVGAGI. This CDR3 is 14 amino acids long. Here the CDR3 reads CASRSGQGLETQYF. The CDR3 DNA is TGTGCCAGCCGCTCGGGACAGGGTTTGGAGACCCAGTACTTC.

V and J are TRBV7-2 and TRBJ1-4; D uncertain. CDR3 size: 14 residues. V shed 2 bases and J shed 11 bases, with 15 bases lying between them. CDR1 and CDR2 (germline): SGHTA, FQGNSA. The CDR3 region is CASSLNGQTGKLFF. The CDR3 nucleotides read TGTGCCAGCAGCTTAAATGGTCAAACCGGGAAACTGTTTTTT. Together with reference TRBV7-2 and TRBJ1-4, the CDR3 gives the full variable domain: GAGVSQSPSNKVTEKGKDVELRCDPISGHTALYWYRQSLGQGLEFLIYFQGNSAPDKSGLPSDRFSAERTGGSVSTLTIQRTQQEDSAVYLCASSLNGQTGKLFFGSGTQLSVL.

This sequence joins TRBV5-1 and TRBJ2-3, with 7 bases aligning to TRBD1. Germline values: CDR1 SGHRS, CDR2 YFSETQ. V lost 9 bases to trimming and J lost 2 bases; unmatched junction nucleotides: 6. This CDR3 region has 13 residues. The CDR3 protein is CANKDRNTDTQYF. CDR3 DNA: TGCGCCAACAAGGACAGGAACACAGATACGCAGTATTTT.

This chain uses TRBV28 with TRBJ1-1, with D unclear. The CDR3 runs 14 residues. The V gene lost 4 bases and the J gene lost 0 bases, with 9 bases spanning the gap. The germline gives CDR1 MDHEN, CDR2 SYDVKM. The CDR3 DNA follows: TGTGCCAGCAGTTCGGACGGACTGAACACTGAAGCTTTCTTT. Its protein is CASSSDGLNTEAFF.

In this sample, this clonotype turned up a few times. CDR3 loop: CASSEPNRENNQPQHF. Here the CDR3 DNA reads TGTGCCAGCAGTGAACCTAACAGGGAAAATAATCAGCCCCAGCATTTT. The chain combines TRBV2 with TRBJ1-5; a weak D match, TRBD1 (6 bases). This CDR3 spans 16 amino acids. Germline-derived CDR1 and CDR2 are SNHLY and FYNNEI. Trimming left V 2 bases short and J 4 bases short, with 15 bases between.

This chain links TRBV6-2 or TRBV6-3 with TRBJ2-1; no clear D gene. This CDR3 comprises 18 residues. With 2 bases removed from V and 5 bases from J, the gap between germline ends came to 22 bases. Per the germline V gene, CDR1 is MNHEY and CDR2 is SVGEGT. CDR3 residues: CASSYGYSAIKVDNEQFF. The CDR3, as DNA: TGTGCCAGCAGTTACGGGTACAGCGCTATCAAAGTGGACAATGAGCAGTTCTTC.

This clonotype appeared a few times. Germline is not matched at one junction end, which may reflect a read error. The V gene is TRBV29-1, the J gene TRBJ2-3; tentatively, D is TRBD1 or TRBD2 (5 bases each). Germline lookup yields CDR1 SQVTM and CDR2 ANQGSEA. The CDR3 covers 13 residues. The CDR3 bases are TGCAGCGTTGCGGGGCCACACACAGATACACAGTATTTT. Translation gives CSVAGPHTDTQYF.

This clonotype showed up many times. The chain joins TRBV6-4 to TRBJ2-2; tentative D call: TRBD2 (5 bases). Germline CDR1 MRHNA, CDR2 SNTAGT. The V end was cut by 2 bases, the J end by 4 bases, with 5 bases between. The CDR3 covers 13 residues. The CDR3 sequence: CASSDTSTGELFF. CDR3 nucleotide sequence: TGTGCCAGCAGTGACACTAGCACCGGGGAGCTGTTTTTT.

The rearrangement joins TRBV27 to TRBJ2-7; possibly TRBD2 for D (6 bases). The CDR3 runs to 14 residues. Trimming shortened V by 3 bases and J by 0 bases, and 9 bases separated the two germline ends. Germline lookup yields CDR1 MNHEY and CDR2 SMNVEV (reference sequence). CDR3 region: CASSLVAASYEQYF. DNA for the CDR3: TGTGCCAGCAGTTTGGTAGCGGCCTCCTACGAGCAGTACTTC.

V usage is TRBV6-5 and J usage is TRBJ1-2, with TRBD1 matching over 9 bases. V shed 0 bases, J shed 7 bases, and the junction held 6 bases outside the gene matches. This CDR3 spans 15 amino acids. Germline values: CDR1 MNHEY, CDR2 SVGAGI. The CDR3 DNA reads TGTGCCAGCAGTTACTCGACAGGGGGTAGAAGTGGCTACACCTTC. Translation gives CASSYSTGGRSGYTF.

V is TRBV20-1 and J is TRBJ2-1; possibly TRBD1 or TRBD2 for D (6 bases each). The CDR3 loop spans 15 amino acids. Germline V gene sequence: CDR1 DFQATT, CDR2 SNEGSKA (reference sequence). Trimming took off 5 bases at V and 2 bases at J, with 16 bases between the two ends. The CDR3 bases are TGCAGTGCTCTTCTCCCGGGGGCCGCCTACAATGAGCAGTTCTTC. Protein: CSALLPGAAYNEQFF.

CDR3 coding DNA: TGCGCCAGCAGCCTAATAGGGTCAGGGGCCAACGTCCTGACTTTC. It encodes CASSLIGSGANVLTF. J is TRBJ2-6 and V is TRBV5-1, with D unclear. The length of the CDR3 is 15 residues. Germline V lookup: CDR1 SGHRS, CDR2 YFSETQ. Trimming stripped 4 bases from V and 4 bases from J, with 12 bases between.

This clonotype has more than one count but fewer than ten. The chain carries TRBV7-9 and TRBJ2-7; 7 bases are a match to TRBD1. CDR3 length: 15 residues. Germline lookup yields CDR1 SEHNR and CDR2 FQNEAQ (reference sequence). The ends lost 4 bases at V and 2 bases at J; junction bases unmatched: 8. CDR3 protein: CASSSSFGQAYEQYF. The DNA of the CDR3 is TGTGCCAGCAGCTCCTCTTTTGGACAGGCCTACGAGCAGTACTTC.

Only a few counts were recorded for this clonotype. This chain links TRBV6-1 with TRBJ2-3; TRBD1 matches at 10 bases. Trimming removed 6 bases from V and 0 bases from J; junction bases left unmatched: 9. The CDR3 is made up of 17 amino acids. CDR1 and CDR2 from the germline V gene are MNHNS and SASEGT. CDR3 region: CASRKIDRGHSTDTQYF. The CDR3 bases are TGTGCCAGCAGGAAAATCGACAGGGGGCATAGCACAGATACGCAGTATTTT.

This clonotype was detected many times. This chain uses TRBV4-1 with TRBJ2-7; D unresolved. The CDR3 has 13 amino acids. Germline CDR1 is MGHRA and CDR2 is YSYEKL. V was cut by 2 bases and J by 4 bases, with 9 bases left in between. Here the CDR3 DNA reads TGCGCCAGCAGCCAAACCTCACGGTACGAGCAGTACTTC. Protein sequence: CASSQTSRYEQYF.

With regard to this clonotype: The junction departs from the called germline gene at one end, perhaps through a read error. This chain joins TRBV7-9 and TRBJ1-4, with D tentatively TRBD1 (6 bases). The CDR3 extends over 14 amino acids. The germline V gene encodes CDR1 SEHNR and CDR2 FQNEAQ (reference sequence). CDR3 sequence reads: CSSRLYGTHEKLFF. The CDR3 DNA is TGTTCCAGCAGGTTGTACGGGACACATGAAAAACTGTTTTTT. Based on the CDR3 plus reference TRBV7-9 and TRBJ1-4, the full variable domain is DTGVSQNPRHKITKRGQNVTFRCDPISEHNRLYWYRQTLGQGPEFLTYFQNEAQLEKSRLLSDRFSAERPKGSFSTLEIQRTEQGDSAMYLCSSRLYGTHEKLFFGSGTQLSVL.

V is TRBV9 and J is TRBJ2-1; 10 nucleotides align to TRBD2. The J segment lost 5 bases and the V segment lost 3 bases, leaving 5 bases of the junction unmatched. Germline lookup yields CDR1 SGDLS and CDR2 YYNGEE. The CDR3 is 15 residues long. The CDR3 bases are TGTGCCAGCAGCGCGAGTAGCGGGGGGCACAATGAGCAGTTCTTC. Translation gives CASSASSGGHNEQFF.

This clonotype was found a few times. The chain links TRBV21-1 to TRBJ2-7; the listed D gene, TRBD2, was not tested against the DNA. TRBV21-1 is assigned pseudogene status. The CDR3 sequence is 19 residues long. CDR3 in amino acids: CASSKGVRTSGPLSYEQYF. CDR3 nucleotides: TGTGCCAGCAGCAAAGGTGTTAGGACTAGCGGGCCGCTCTCCTACGAGCAGTACTTC.

This clonotype was seen more than once but under ten times. The chain combines TRBV20-1 with TRBJ2-5; D gene uncertain. The CDR3 loop spans 17 amino acids. The germline V gene encodes CDR1 DFQATT and CDR2 SNEGSKA (reference sequence). Trimming pared 5 bases from V and 3 bases from J, leaving 25 bases between. The CDR3: CSAGFQERFLVEETQYF. The CDR3 DNA reads TGCAGTGCTGGTTTTCAGGAGCGTTTTCTGGTAGAAGAGACCCAGTACTTC.

This clonotype was seen a few times. This chain uses TRBV7-2 with TRBJ1-2, with TRBD1 matching over 10 bases. The germline V gene encodes CDR1 SGHTA and CDR2 FQGNSA. Trimming cost V 4 bases and J 8 bases; bases outside gene matches: 10. This CDR3 spans 15 amino acids. Here the CDR3 DNA reads TGTGCCAGCAGCTGGGCCGGGACAGGGGACCCCGGCTACACCTTC. Protein: CASSWAGTGDPGYTF.

This clonotype occurred many times. The rearrangement links TRBV6-1 to TRBJ2-5; D is unresolved. The end of the DNA fits TRBJ2-1 better, so the J call may be wrong. CDR3 size: 14 residues. The V gene's germline CDR1 is MNHNS and CDR2 SASEGT. The CDR3: CASSDFALVGEQFF. Here the CDR3 DNA reads TGTGCCAGCAGTGATTTTGCCCTAGTCGGTGAGCAGTTCTTC.

A few counts support this clonotype. The chain couples TRBV20-1 to TRBJ1-5, with TRBD1 identical over 9 bases. This CDR3 spans 16 amino acids. Germline lookup yields CDR1 DFQATT and CDR2 SNEGSKA (reference sequence). J lost 3 bases, V lost 1 base, and 7 bases had no gene match. CDR3 nucleotide sequence: TGCAGTGCTAGAGTTGCGGGACAGGGTACCAATCAGCCCCAGCATTTT. Translating it yields CSARVAGQGTNQPQHF.

The chain carries TRBV7-2 and TRBJ2-7, with TRBD1 identical over 7 bases. With 4 bases clipped from V and 5 bases from J, the junction kept 2 bases outside the gene matches. The germline gives CDR1 SGHTA, CDR2 FQGNSA. CDR3 length equals 12 residues. The chain's CDR3 is CASSSRGNEQYF. CDR3 nucleotide sequence: TGTGCCAGCAGCTCCAGGGGGAACGAGCAGTACTTC.

This clonotype has more than one count but fewer than ten. The junction and the germline gene differ at one end; a read error may be behind it. The rearrangement links TRBV4-1 to TRBJ2-1; 10 bases align to TRBD1. The germline V gene encodes CDR1 MGHRA and CDR2 YSYEKL. CDR3 length: 16 residues. The CDR3 is CDSSLRGQGAYNEQFF. The CDR3 DNA reads as TGCGACAGCAGCCTCCGAGGACAGGGGGCCTACAATGAGCAGTTCTTC.